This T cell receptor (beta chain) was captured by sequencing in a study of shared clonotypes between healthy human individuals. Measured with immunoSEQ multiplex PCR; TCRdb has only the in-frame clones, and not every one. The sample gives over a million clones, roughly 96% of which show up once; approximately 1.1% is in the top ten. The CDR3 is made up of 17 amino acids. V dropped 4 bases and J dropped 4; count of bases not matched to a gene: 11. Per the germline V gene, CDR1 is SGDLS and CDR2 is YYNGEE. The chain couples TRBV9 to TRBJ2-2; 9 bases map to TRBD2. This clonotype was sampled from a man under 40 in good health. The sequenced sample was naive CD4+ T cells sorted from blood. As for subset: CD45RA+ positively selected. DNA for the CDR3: TGTGCCAGCAGCTTCCTCGAGGTAGCGGGAGCCACCGGGGAGCTGTTTTTT. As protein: CASSFLEVAGATGELFF.